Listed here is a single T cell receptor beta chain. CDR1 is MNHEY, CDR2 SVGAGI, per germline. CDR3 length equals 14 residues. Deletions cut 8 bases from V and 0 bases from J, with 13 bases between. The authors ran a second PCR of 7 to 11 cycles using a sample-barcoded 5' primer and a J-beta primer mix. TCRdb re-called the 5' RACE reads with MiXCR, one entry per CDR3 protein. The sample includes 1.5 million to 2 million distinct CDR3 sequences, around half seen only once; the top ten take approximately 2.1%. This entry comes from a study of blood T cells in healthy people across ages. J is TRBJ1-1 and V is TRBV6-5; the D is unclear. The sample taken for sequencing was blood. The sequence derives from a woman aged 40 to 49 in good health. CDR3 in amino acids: CASSLNVVNTEAFF. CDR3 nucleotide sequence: TGTGCCAGCTCCCTAAACGTAGTGAACACTGAAGCTTTCTTT.